Reported below is one TCR beta chain. What antigen it recognizes has not been identified. The input lacks base qualities; no much larger clone sits a single base away. One collaborating source in Seattle enrolled patients during active infection and followed them longitudinally through the course of disease. Collaborating institutions collected whole blood in K2EDTA tubes following their own protocols. For TCRbeta analysis, collaborators shipped samples in one of three forms: frozen whole blood, isolated PBMCs, or DNA extracted from either of those sample types. The immunoSEQ Assay, a bias-controlled multiplex PCR, was used to amplify TCRbeta CDR3 regions from genomic DNA. Per the original workflow: The number of nucleated cells in each sample was estimated from the amplification of reference gene primers within the assay. To quantify the absolute abundance of each unique TCRbeta CDR3 rearrangement, sequence reads were collapsed and filtered. Productive Simpson clonality was computed per sample as the square root of Simpson's diversity index over productive rearrangements. TCRdb carries this immuneACCESS record with in-frame sequences only. Its versions omit some clonotypes, under half of them owing to an unresolved V gene in the studies checked, with the rest unexplained. The V and J calls and clone size were taken over from that table, and D and trimming were inferred from the DNA. The sample has roughly 340,000 clones on record, approximately 91% of them singletons. The ten biggest clones cover around 6.6% of the sample.

The germline V and J ends show losses of 4 bases and 1 base respectively, and no gene match explains 3 bases of the junction. The CDR3 sequence holds 14 residues, the cysteine and phenylalanine included. The sequence is cut down to CDR3 DNA, 42 bases in frame from base 1. CDR1 and CDR2 are read off the germline V gene as SQVTM and ANQGSEA. The sample comes from a study of blood T cell repertoires in COVID-19 (TCRdb year 2020). In terms of the full investigation: Samples from collaborators originated in the United States, Italy and Spain and spanned both the acute and convalescent phases of COVID-19. The material from the prospective study consisted of cDNA or gDNA derived from T cells, B-cell-depleted T cells, or PBMCs. The dataset comprised deeply sampled blood TCRbeta repertoires from subjects exposed to, actively infected with, or recovered from COVID-19. The repertoires were released in a freely available public database meant as a resource for research on the immune response to SARS-CoV-2. The samples were drawn from two sources: the first 160 participants of the ongoing ImmuneRACE study, and fewer than 1,500 subjects contributed by 6 global collaborators. A de-identified subject ID, COVID-19 status, age in years and sex were almost always included in the sample metadata. Where available, HLA class I and class II types were taken from metadata supplied by the sample provider and were not determined by assay-based typing.

Here is what the overall study found, with its caveats: How much clinical and demographic metadata was included differed by source and by participant, and the metadata was provided uncurated.

Here the chain combines TRBV29-1 and TRBJ1-2; the central 10 bases match TRBD1. This TCR came from a woman in her seventies with COVID-19, enrolled during active disease. Specimen: peripheral blood. The CDR3 here reads CSVGGTGDNYGYTF. The nucleotides are TGCAGCGTTGGAGGGACAGGGGATAACTATGGCTACACCTTC.